The clone carrying this TCR beta chain was seen repeatedly, ten times or more. These data are taken from a study of regulatory T cells in long-lasting Graves disease. Looked up from germline, CDR1 is MDHEN and CDR2 is SYDVKM. This CDR3 region has 11 residues. Deletions cut 2 bases from V and 5 bases from J, with 0 bases between. Library construction for TCR beta used iRepertoire HTBI primers and Arm-PCR of CDR3 regions. TCRdb reanalysed the multiplex PCR reads using MiXCR and keeps one entry per CDR3 protein. The table records fewer than 650,000 distinct CDR3 sequences, 15% to 20% of them present only once. Sample time point: newly diagnosed GD, antithyroid drugs for less than 3 months. PBMC RNA served as the TCR library source. American Thyroid Association guidelines defined Graves' disease diagnosis. The data also belong to a second study, concerning T cells in Graves' hyperthyroidism and ophthalmopathy. Per that study: During a first-round RT-PCR of the TCR CDR3, the HTBI primer set was used. Most thyroid clonotypes with frequency above 0.001 were detected in blood.

This rearrangement joins TRBV28 to TRBJ1-4; D unresolved. Sequenced here: peripheral blood mononuclear cells (PBMCs), sampled at new diagnosis, from a patient treated with antithyroid drugs. The receptor comes from a young woman with Graves disease. Written as DNA, the CDR3 is TGTGCCAGCAGTTTAAATGAAAAACTGTTTTTT. Its translation is CASSLNEKLFF.